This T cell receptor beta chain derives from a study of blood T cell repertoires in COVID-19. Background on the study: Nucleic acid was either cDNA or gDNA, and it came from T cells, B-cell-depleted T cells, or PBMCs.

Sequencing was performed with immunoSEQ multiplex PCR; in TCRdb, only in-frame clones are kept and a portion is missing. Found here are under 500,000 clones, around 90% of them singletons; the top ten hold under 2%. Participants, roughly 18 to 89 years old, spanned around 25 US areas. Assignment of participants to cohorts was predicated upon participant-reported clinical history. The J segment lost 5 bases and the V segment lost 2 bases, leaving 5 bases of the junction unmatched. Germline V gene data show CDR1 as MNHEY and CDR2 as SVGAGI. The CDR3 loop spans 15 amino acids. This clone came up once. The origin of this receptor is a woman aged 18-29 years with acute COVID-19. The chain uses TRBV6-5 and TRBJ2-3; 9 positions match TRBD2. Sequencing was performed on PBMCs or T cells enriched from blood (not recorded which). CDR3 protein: CASSYAGGHGDTQYF. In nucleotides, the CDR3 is TGTGCCAGCAGTTACGCGGGGGGGCACGGAGATACGCAGTATTTT.